These T cell receptor beta chains were read from a single sample in a study of shared clonotypes between healthy human individuals. TCRdb's copy holds only in-frame clones and misses some; the assay was immunoSEQ multiplex PCR. The sample lists under 1,100,000 clones; about 80% were seen once. Sequencing was performed on memory CD4+ T cells from PBMCs. These receptors were taken from a young man in good health. Some clones in this sample may be carry-over from other donors' samples. Both conserved end residues are part of each CDR3. Fields, in order: J gene, D gene, V gene, clone size, CDR3 DNA, CDR3 protein. D genes are given only for firm matches. The size field is filled for only some rows; it gives once, few, many or a size class.

J gene: TRBJ2-2
D gene: TRBD2
V gene: TRBV6-6
clone size: NA
CDR3 DNA: TGTGCCAGCACTCGGCGGGAGACGAGCACCGGGGAGCTGTTTTTT
CDR3 protein: CASTRRETSTGELFF

J gene: TRBJ2-1
D gene: NA
V gene: TRBV27
clone size: NA
CDR3 DNA: TGTGCCAGCAGTTTTATGAATGAGCAGTTCTTC
CDR3 protein: CASSFMNEQFF

J gene: TRBJ2-1
D gene: NA
V gene: TRBV5-1
clone size: once
CDR3 DNA: TGCGCCAGCAGCCCATCCGGGGACGGCCAGTACAATGAGCAGTTCTTC
CDR3 protein: CASSPSGDGQYNEQFF

J gene: TRBJ1-5
D gene: NA
V gene: TRBV7-9
clone size: NA
CDR3 DNA: TGTGCCAGCAGCTTAGATGGTAATCAGCCCCAGCATTTT
CDR3 protein: CASSLDGNQPQHF

J gene: TRBJ2-1
D gene: NA
V gene: TRBV4-1
clone size: many
CDR3 DNA: TGCGCCAGCAGCCAGCCCGCTCGGGACATAAAGCAGGCGCAGTTCTTC
CDR3 protein: CASSQPARDIKQAQFF

J gene: TRBJ2-7
D gene: TRBD1
V gene: TRBV18
clone size: once
CDR3 DNA: TGTGCCAGCTCGCAAACCGGGACAGGGGAGCAGTACTTC
CDR3 protein: CASSQTGTGEQYF

J gene: TRBJ1-1
D gene: NA
V gene: TRBV21-1
clone size: NA
CDR3 DNA: TGTGCCAGCAGCAAAGGGAGGGACAGGGACAGGGCGAACACTGAAGCTTTCTTT
CDR3 protein: CASSKGRDRDRANTEAFF

J gene: TRBJ2-2
D gene: NA
V gene: TRBV28
clone size: NA
CDR3 DNA: TGTGCCAGCAGACCGTCATCCGGGGAGCTGTTTTTT
CDR3 protein: CASRPSSGELFF

J gene: TRBJ2-7
D gene: NA
V gene: TRBV6-1
clone size: few
CDR3 DNA: TGTGCCAGCAGTGAAGTAGGACGGACTGGGAGCTCCTACGAGCAGTACTTC
CDR3 protein: CASSEVGRTGSSYEQYF

J gene: TRBJ2-1
D gene: NA
V gene: TRBV9
clone size: NA
CDR3 DNA: TGTGCCAGCAGCCCCCGGACACTCTCCTACAATGAGCAGTTCTTC
CDR3 protein: CASSPRTLSYNEQFF

J gene: TRBJ2-5
D gene: NA
V gene: TRBV6-1
clone size: once
CDR3 DNA: TGTGCCAGCAGTGAAGTTGCGGCGGGGCAAGAGACCCAGTACTTC
CDR3 protein: CASSEVAAGQETQYF

J gene: TRBJ2-2
D gene: TRBD1
V gene: TRBV18
clone size: NA
CDR3 DNA: TGTGCCAGCTCAAGACAGGGGAAACGGACCGGGGAGCTGTTTTTT
CDR3 protein: CASSRQGKRTGELFF

J gene: TRBJ1-2
D gene: NA
V gene: TRBV19
clone size: once
CDR3 DNA: TGTGCCAGTAGCCGGACGGCCTTGGCGAACTATGGCTACACCTTC
CDR3 protein: CASSRTALANYGYTF

J gene: TRBJ1-1
D gene: NA
V gene: TRBV11-2
clone size: few
CDR3 DNA: TGTGCCAGCAGCCGCCCCATGAACACTGAAGCTTTCTTT
CDR3 protein: CASSRPMNTEAFF

J gene: TRBJ2-1
D gene: NA
V gene: TRBV6-1
clone size: NA
CDR3 DNA: TGTGCCAGCAGTATAGCGGCTGCCTACAATGAGCAGTTCTTC
CDR3 protein: CASSIAAAYNEQFF

J gene: TRBJ2-1
D gene: TRBD2
V gene: TRBV2
clone size: NA
CDR3 DNA: TGTGCCAGCAACCGCGGGAGGACTTACAATGAGCAGTTCTTC
CDR3 protein: CASNRGRTYNEQFF

J gene: TRBJ2-1
D gene: TRBD2
V gene: TRBV4-2
clone size: NA
CDR3 DNA: TGTGCCAGCAGCCGGGTTCTAGCGGGGTGGAGCTCCTACAATGAGCAGTTCTTC
CDR3 protein: CASSRVLAGWSSYNEQFF

J gene: TRBJ1-1
D gene: NA
V gene: TRBV28
clone size: NA
CDR3 DNA: TGTGCCAGCAGCCCACACTGGGACACTGAAGCTTTCTTT
CDR3 protein: CASSPHWDTEAFF

J gene: TRBJ1-1
D gene: NA
V gene: TRBV5-1
clone size: NA
CDR3 DNA: TGCGCCAGCAGCTTGGGCAGAAACCTGAACACTGAAGCTTTCTTT
CDR3 protein: CASSLGRNLNTEAFF

J gene: TRBJ1-1
D gene: NA
V gene: TRBV27
clone size: NA
CDR3 DNA: TGTGCCAGCAGCCGTCCGCCAAACACTGAAGCTTTCTTT
CDR3 protein: CASSRPPNTEAFF

J gene: TRBJ2-7
D gene: TRBD2
V gene: TRBV27
clone size: once
CDR3 DNA: TGTGCCAGCAGTCCTTTAAGCGGGAGGACCCACGAAGAGCAGTACTTC
CDR3 protein: CASSPLSGRTHEEQYF

J gene: TRBJ1-1
D gene: NA
V gene: TRBV5-4
clone size: NA
CDR3 DNA: TGTGCCAGCAGCCCGCCCGGCCCCGGGGTTACTGAAGCTTTCTTT
CDR3 protein: CASSPPGPGVTEAFF

J gene: TRBJ2-1
D gene: NA
V gene: TRBV29-1
clone size: once
CDR3 DNA: TGCAGCGTTGATGAGAGGGGATACGCTGAGCAGTTCTTC
CDR3 protein: CSVDERGYAEQFF

J gene: TRBJ1-5
D gene: NA
V gene: TRBV21-1
clone size: NA
CDR3 DNA: TGTGCCAGCAGCGACCAACAGGGGGATAGCAATCAGCCCCAGCATTTT
CDR3 protein: CASSDQQGDSNQPQHF

J gene: TRBJ1-4
D gene: NA
V gene: TRBV5-1
clone size: NA
CDR3 DNA: TGCGCCAGCAGCTTGGGACAGACTAATGAAAAACTGTTTTTT
CDR3 protein: CASSLGQTNEKLFF

J gene: TRBJ1-1
D gene: NA
V gene: TRBV29-1
clone size: few
CDR3 DNA: TGCAGCGTTGGGCACACTGAAGCTTTCTTT
CDR3 protein: CSVGHTEAFF

J gene: TRBJ2-3
D gene: NA
V gene: TRBV28
clone size: NA
CDR3 DNA: TGTGCCAGCAGTTTTTCTTTTGGGACCACAGATACGCAGTATTTT
CDR3 protein: CASSFSFGTTDTQYF

J gene: TRBJ2-3
D gene: TRBD1
V gene: TRBV15
clone size: NA
CDR3 DNA: TGTGCCACCAGCAGAGGGACAGGGAGGGATACGCAGTATTTT
CDR3 protein: CATSRGTGRDTQYF

J gene: TRBJ2-2
D gene: NA
V gene: TRBV7-3
clone size: NA
CDR3 DNA: TGTGCCAGCAGCTTATTTGGCGGGACGAACACCGGGGAGCTGTTTTTT
CDR3 protein: CASSLFGGTNTGELFF

J gene: TRBJ2-7
D gene: NA
V gene: TRBV5-4
clone size: NA
CDR3 DNA: TGTGCCAGCAGCCCCCGGGACCGAACCTACGAGCAGTACTTC
CDR3 protein: CASSPRDRTYEQYF

J gene: TRBJ1-2
D gene: NA
V gene: TRBV7-8
clone size: NA
CDR3 DNA: TGTGCCAGCAGCCCAGGAGCTTTCGACTATGGCTACACCTTC
CDR3 protein: CASSPGAFDYGYTF

J gene: TRBJ2-7
D gene: TRBD1
V gene: TRBV2
clone size: NA
CDR3 DNA: TGTGCCAGCAGTGTAAACAGGGGGCCCGTCGAGCAGTACTTC
CDR3 protein: CASSVNRGPVEQYF

J gene: TRBJ2-1
D gene: TRBD2
V gene: TRBV9
clone size: NA
CDR3 DNA: TGTGCCAGCAGCCGCCGGGGGGACCTCTCCTACAATGAGCAGTTCTTC
CDR3 protein: CASSRRGDLSYNEQFF

J gene: TRBJ2-3
D gene: TRBD1
V gene: TRBV7-8
clone size: NA
CDR3 DNA: TGTGCCAGCAGCTTAGGAGGGGGACAGCCGTATACGCAGTATTTT
CDR3 protein: CASSLGGGQPYTQYF

J gene: TRBJ1-6
D gene: NA
V gene: TRBV6-5
clone size: NA
CDR3 DNA: TGTGCCAGCAGTTTCCGGCCGCGGGATTCACCCCTCCACTTT
CDR3 protein: CASSFRPRDSPLHF

J gene: TRBJ2-1
D gene: TRBD2
V gene: TRBV4-1
clone size: once
CDR3 DNA: TGCGCCAGCAGCCTCTCTAGCGGGACAGCCTACAATGAGCAGTTCTTC
CDR3 protein: CASSLSSGTAYNEQFF

J gene: TRBJ1-2
D gene: NA
V gene: TRBV6-1
clone size: NA
CDR3 DNA: TGTGCCAGCAGTGCTGGGGAGATGGGCTATGGCTACACCTTC
CDR3 protein: CASSAGEMGYGYTF

J gene: TRBJ2-5
D gene: NA
V gene: TRBV14
clone size: NA
CDR3 DNA: TGTGCCAGCAGCTCAGCCCCCGCGGCACGCAGAGGGACCCAGTACTTC
CDR3 protein: CASSSAPAARRGTQYF

J gene: TRBJ2-3
D gene: TRBD2
V gene: TRBV6-1
clone size: NA
CDR3 DNA: TGTGCCAGCAGTGAAGCAGGGACTAGCGGGAGGGATACGCAGTATTTT
CDR3 protein: CASSEAGTSGRDTQYF

J gene: TRBJ1-2
D gene: NA
V gene: TRBV28
clone size: NA
CDR3 DNA: TGTGCCAGCAGTTTATTAGCGTGGGGACCCTATGGCTACACCTTC
CDR3 protein: CASSLLAWGPYGYTF

J gene: TRBJ2-1
D gene: NA
V gene: TRBV28
clone size: NA
CDR3 DNA: TGTGCCACCTGGACGCAGTACAATGAGCAGTTCTTC
CDR3 protein: CATWTQYNEQFF

J gene: TRBJ2-7
D gene: NA
V gene: TRBV11-3
clone size: NA
CDR3 DNA: TGTGCCAGCAGCCCGGGCGATCCCCACGAGCAGTACTTC
CDR3 protein: CASSPGDPHEQYF

J gene: TRBJ2-7
D gene: TRBD1
V gene: TRBV5-6
clone size: NA
CDR3 DNA: TGTGCCAGCAGCCCCGGGACAGGAGCCTCCTACGAGCAGTACTTC
CDR3 protein: CASSPGTGASYEQYF

J gene: TRBJ1-5
D gene: NA
V gene: TRBV4-1
clone size: NA
CDR3 DNA: TGCGCCAGCAGCCAGGGGCCACAGGTCAATCAGCCCCAGCATTTT
CDR3 protein: CASSQGPQVNQPQHF